This T cell receptor (beta chain) was obtained from a study of blood T cell repertoires in COVID-19. About the study: Collection of acute and convalescent COVID-19 samples took place in the United States, Italy and Spain.

Per the original methods: Amplification of reference gene primers was used by the study to estimate nucleated cell counts. Clones were sequenced by immunoSEQ multiplex PCR, and TCRdb holds only the in-frame ones, with some missing. The V and J calls and clone size come from that table; D and trimming were worked out from the DNA. This sample has approximately 210,000 clones; 88% occur once, and the top ten carry about 1.7%. This receptor was obtained from a man aged 65 to 85 with acute or convalescent COVID-19. Sequenced input: peripheral blood.

The CDR3 DNA is TGTGCCAGCAGCCATGCCGTGCGGGTTTACGAGCAGTACTTC. This gives the protein CASSHAVRVYEQYF. The genes are TRBV3-1 (or the pseudogene TRBV3-2) and TRBJ2-7; maybe TRBD2 (5 bases). The CDR3 consists of 14 residues. CDR1 is LGHDT, CDR2 YNNKEL, per germline (reference sequence). V lost 3 bases to trimming and J lost 4 bases, with 13 bases between them.